Sequencing of this T cell receptor beta chain was carried out in a study of blood T cell repertoires in COVID-19. Study summary: The United States, Italy and Spain were the sources of the acute and convalescent COVID-19 samples.

This clone was detected a few times. There are 14 residues in the CDR3. V lost 3 bases, J lost 1 base, and 8 bases lay in between. Germline loops: CDR1 SGHTA, CDR2 FQGNSA. Source study methods: Estimated nucleated cell counts came from reference gene primer amplification. TCRdb's copy holds only in-frame clones and misses some; the assay was immunoSEQ multiplex PCR. V and J calls and clone size are as listed in that table; D and trimming were resolved from the DNA. Of approximately 100,000 clones listed, 65% to 85% are singletons. The genes are TRBV7-2 and TRBJ2-3, with D perhaps matching TRBD1 (5 bases). This receptor was taken from a man aged 60 to 69 with acute or convalescent COVID-19. Input material: peripheral blood. This chain's CDR3 is CASSLGPGTDTQYF. DNA of the CDR3: TGTGCCAGCAGCTTGGGGCCGGGCACAGATACGCAGTATTTT.